This is a list of T cell receptor beta chains from one sample in a study of graft-versus-host responses after intestinal transplantation. Data came from immunoSEQ multiplex PCR; TCRdb stores just in-frame clones and leaves some out. The table records 45,000 to 60,000 clones, roughly 95% of them present only once. Their antigens remain unidentified. The sequenced sample was unstimulated CD8+ T cells sorted from spleen or lymph node cells, obtained before transplant. The receptors stem from a human donor who was the organ donor for an intestinal transplant. Both conserved end residues are trimmed from each CDR3.

ASSLGGTLYEQY,TRBV7-2
SARESYEQY,TRBV20-1
ASGLAGTGVYNEQF,TRBV12-5
ASSTSWGNEQY,TRBV7-9
ASSSPGTSGGNEQF,TRBV28
ASSLVGGEETQY,TRBV11-2
ASSFPGGEGYT,TRBV28
ASSHHGGTDTQY,TRBV13
ASSLPGTGKESIQY,TRBV11-2
ATSRVEPSKGTDTQY,TRBV15
ASSEALTVYEQY,TRBV6-1
ASSQGQGTGELF,TRBV4-3
ASIPSGQGQIYGYT,TRBV7-9
ASSPPTTNEKLF,TRBV18
ASSLVHGRETQY,TRBV5-6
ASSYGQGSGNTIY,TRBV9